A selection of T cell receptor beta chains follows, all from one sample in a study of technical replicates of blood from a few donors. The protocol was immunoSEQ multiplex PCR, while the TCRdb copy is restricted to in-frame clones and leaves out a portion. The sample has approximately 97,000 clones; 90% to 97% are singletons. The specimen sequenced was T cells isolated from PBMCs. The receptors here all came from a human donor in good health. Each CDR3 is given with its conserved first and last residue. The D gene is left open where the match is weak. The size entry is marked missing in some rows and otherwise reads once, few, many or a size class.

CDR3aa: CASSLGGGSYEQYF
CDR3nt: TGTGCCAGCAGCTTAGGGGGGGGCTCCTACGAGCAGTACTTC
d_gene: -
j_gene: TRBJ2-7
abundance: -
v_gene: TRBV5-6

CDR3aa: CASSYDFAYEQYF
CDR3nt: TGTGCCAGCAGTTATGACTTCGCCTACGAGCAGTACTTC
d_gene: -
j_gene: TRBJ2-7
abundance: once
v_gene: TRBV6-6

CDR3aa: CASSPSGTEYGYTF
CDR3nt: TGTGCCAGCTCACCGTCAGGGACAGAGTATGGCTACACCTTC
d_gene: TRBD1
j_gene: TRBJ1-2
abundance: -
v_gene: TRBV18

CDR3aa: CASSFSQGAMSEQFF
CDR3nt: TGTGCCAGCAGCTTTTCTCAGGGGGCGATGAGTGAGCAGTTCTTC
d_gene: TRBD1
j_gene: TRBJ2-1
abundance: -
v_gene: TRBV11-2

CDR3aa: CASSSTSGKTGGELFF
CDR3nt: TGCGCCAGCAGCTCGACTAGCGGAAAAACGGGGGGGGAGCTGTTTTTT
d_gene: TRBD2
j_gene: TRBJ2-2
abundance: few
v_gene: TRBV4-1

CDR3aa: CTSSDSGRFPAYEQYF
CDR3nt: TGCACCAGCAGCGATAGCGGGAGATTTCCGGCCTACGAGCAGTACTTC
d_gene: -
j_gene: TRBJ2-7
abundance: -
v_gene: TRBV1

CDR3aa: CASSLSREGRNIQYF
CDR3nt: TGTGCCAGCAGTTTATCCCGCGAGGGCAGAAACATTCAGTACTTC
d_gene: -
j_gene: TRBJ2-4
abundance: -
v_gene: TRBV27

CDR3aa: CASSSLLGKRETQYF
CDR3nt: TGTGCCAGCAGTTCCCTCCTCGGTAAGAGGGAGACCCAGTACTTC
d_gene: -
j_gene: TRBJ2-5
abundance: -
v_gene: TRBV6-6

CDR3aa: CASRKPQYF
CDR3nt: TGTGCCAGCAGAAAGCCGCAGTATTTT
d_gene: -
j_gene: TRBJ2-3
abundance: -
v_gene: TRBV27

CDR3aa: CASSNPGFDQPQHF
CDR3nt: TGTGCCAGTAGTAACCCAGGGTTTGATCAGCCCCAGCATTTT
d_gene: -
j_gene: TRBJ1-5
abundance: -
v_gene: TRBV19

CDR3aa: CASSLGPVLAGEGYEQYF
CDR3nt: TGTGCCAGCAGCTTAGGTCCCGTACTAGCGGGAGAGGGATACGAGCAGTACTTC
d_gene: TRBD2
j_gene: TRBJ2-7
abundance: -
v_gene: TRBV13

CDR3aa: CASSLSLREEAQYF
CDR3nt: TGTGCCAGCAGCTTATCCCTCAGGGAAGAGGCCCAGTACTTC
d_gene: -
j_gene: TRBJ2-5
abundance: -
v_gene: TRBV7-2

CDR3aa: CGSSRGLSRGYTF
CDR3nt: TGTGGGTCCTCCCGCGGGCTATCGAGAGGCTACACCTTC
d_gene: -
j_gene: TRBJ1-2
abundance: -
v_gene: TRBV5-6

CDR3aa: CASSLASGEETQYF
CDR3nt: TGCGCCAGCAGCTTGGCGAGCGGGGAAGAGACCCAGTACTTC
d_gene: TRBD2
j_gene: TRBJ2-5
abundance: -
v_gene: TRBV5-1